This T cell receptor beta chain was recovered during a study of control samples from healthy donors and cancer patients. Some clones are missing from TCRdb's copy, which holds only in-frame ones; the method was immunoSEQ multiplex PCR. The table shows over 100,000 clones, with 92% occurring only once. Sequenced material: blood. The source is a woman between 45 and 65 years old in good health.

This CDR3 is CAWSQWGTGGHTEAFF. The CDR3 region has the DNA TGTGCCTGGAGTCAATGGGGGACAGGGGGCCACACTGAAGCTTTCTTT. The chain is built from TRBV30 and TRBJ1-1; TRBD1 matches at 12 bases. Germline V gene lookup returns CDR1 GTSNPN and CDR2 SVGIG (reference sequence). J gave up 3 bases and V 2 bases, and 7 bases lay outside the gene matches. The CDR3 length is 16 residues.